Given below is one T cell receptor (beta chain) in context. 13 Jbeta primers and 60 Vbeta primers were used for the PCR. The assay was immunoSEQ multiplex PCR, and TCRdb's table has in-frame clones only and misses some. In the table there are roughly 100,000 clones, roughly 83% of which are singletons. These data come from a study of cytomegalovirus exposure and HLA in healthy donors. The germline gives CDR1 MNHEY, CDR2 SMNVEV (reference sequence). The CDR3 covers 14 residues. V was shortened by 6 bases and J by 8 bases, with 19 bases between the two germline ends. The TCR comes from a male donor in good health and CMV-seropositive. Sequencing input: PBMCs. V is TRBV27 and J is TRBJ1-2, with TRBD1 as a possible D gene (6 bases). The CDR3 nucleotides are TGTGCCAGCAGGGGGAACAGGGAGTTGCGGGGCTACACCTTC. Translated: CASRGNRELRGYTF.